This T cell receptor beta chain was obtained from a study of blood T cells in healthy people across ages. This clonotype was picked up a small number of times. For the second PCR, which ran for roughly 7 to 11 cycles, a sample-barcoded 5' primer and a J-beta primer mix were used. One entry per CDR3 protein results from TCRdb running MiXCR on the 5' RACE reads. The sample lists about 930,000 distinct CDR3 sequences, 25% to 30% occurring once. The CDR3 is 13 residues long. Germline lookup yields CDR1 MNHNY and CDR2 SVGAGI (reference sequence). Trimming removed 5 bases from V and 6 bases from J, with 12 bases in between. These data also formed part of another study, on T cells of mothers and their children.

Sequenced: blood. The V and J genes are TRBV6-6 and TRBJ2-3; a possible D gene is TRBD1 (5 bases). The sequence derives from a woman aged 40 to 55 in good health. The CDR3 protein is CASSAHHRDTQYF. The CDR3 DNA is TGTGCCAGCAGTGCCCACCACAGGGATACGCAGTATTTT.